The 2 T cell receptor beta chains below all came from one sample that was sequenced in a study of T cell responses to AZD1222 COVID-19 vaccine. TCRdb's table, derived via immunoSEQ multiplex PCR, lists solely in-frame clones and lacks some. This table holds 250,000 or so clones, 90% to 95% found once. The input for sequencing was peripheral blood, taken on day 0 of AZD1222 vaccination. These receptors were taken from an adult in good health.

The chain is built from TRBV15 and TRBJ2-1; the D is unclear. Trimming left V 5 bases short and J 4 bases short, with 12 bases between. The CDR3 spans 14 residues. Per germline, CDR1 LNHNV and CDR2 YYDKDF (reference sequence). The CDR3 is CATSPRTRYNEQFF. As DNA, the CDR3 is TGTGCCACCAGCCCTCGAACCAGATACAATGAGCAGTTCTTC. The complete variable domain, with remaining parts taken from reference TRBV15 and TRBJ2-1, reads DAMVIQNPRYQVTQFGKPVTLSCSQTLNHNVMYWYQQKSSQAPKLLFHYYDKDFNNEADTPDNFQSRRPNTSFCFLDIRSPGLGDTAMYLCATSPRTRYNEQFFGPGTRLTVL.

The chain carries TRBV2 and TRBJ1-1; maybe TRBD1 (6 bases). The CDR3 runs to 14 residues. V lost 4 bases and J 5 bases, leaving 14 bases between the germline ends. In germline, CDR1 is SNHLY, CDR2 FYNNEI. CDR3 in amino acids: CASSGVGGRTEAFF. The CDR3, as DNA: TGTGCCAGCAGTGGGGTAGGGGGACGGACTGAAGCTTTCTTT.